Sequencing of this TCR beta chain was carried out in a study of T cells after yellow fever vaccination. Notes on the study in general: Booster samples showed a return of most primary-vaccination clones (roughly 96% CD4, approximately 88% CD8).

This clonotype was picked up many times. V shed 0 bases and J 7 bases; nucleotides not matched to a gene: 5. The length of the CDR3 is 14 residues. The germline V gene has CDR1 MNHEY and CDR2 SVGAGI. TCRdb reprocessed the 5' RACE reads with MiXCR, giving one entry per CDR3 protein. Of roughly 30,000 distinct CDR3 sequences in the sample, around 5.8% were seen once. The sequence was obtained from a man aged 25 to 45 who received the YFV17D yellow fever vaccine. Sequenced material: PBMCs, either bulk or a sorted T-cell subset (CD4+, CD8+, memory, or dextramer-sorted; not recorded which), taken on the day of the yellow fever booster vaccination. The V call is TRBV6-5, the J call TRBJ2-7; 8 bases are a match to TRBD1. The CDR3 coding sequence is TGTGCCAGCAGTTACTCCTGGACAGGGCGGGAGCAGTACTTC. This codes for CASSYSWTGREQYF.